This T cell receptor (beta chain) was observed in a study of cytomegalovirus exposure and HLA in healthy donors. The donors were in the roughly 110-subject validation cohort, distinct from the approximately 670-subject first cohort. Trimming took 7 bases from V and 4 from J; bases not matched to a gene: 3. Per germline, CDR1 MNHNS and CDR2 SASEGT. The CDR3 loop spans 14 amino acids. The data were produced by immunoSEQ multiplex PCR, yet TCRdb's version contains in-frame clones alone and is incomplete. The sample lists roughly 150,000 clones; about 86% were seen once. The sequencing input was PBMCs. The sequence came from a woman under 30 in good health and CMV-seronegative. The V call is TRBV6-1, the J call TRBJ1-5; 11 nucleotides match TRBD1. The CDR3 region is CASTGTGGNQPQHF. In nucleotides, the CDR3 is TGTGCCAGCACCGGGACAGGGGGTAATCAGCCCCAGCATTTT.